This entry lists 7 T cell receptor beta chains sequenced from one sample in a study of T-cell reconstitution after alpha-beta-depleted transplantation in children. TCRbeta library construction was performed incorporating unique molecular identifiers. TCRdb re-called the PCR reads with MiXCR, one entry per CDR3 protein. This sample yields a few hundred thousand distinct CDR3 sequences, of which 10% to 15% are seen a single time; 2.2% belongs to the top ten. The sequencing used PBMCs, mostly from graft donor cells, collected 360 days after TCRalphabeta/CD19-depleted stem cell transplant. The receptor source for this set is a male patient between 5 and 17 years old who had a stem cell transplant for acute myeloid leukemia, so the T cells may come from the graft donor.

This clonotype has a handful of counts. The CDR3 DNA follows: TGTGCCAGCAGCTTACGGGGGATCTGGGTTACTCGGGGCAATGAGCAGTTCTTC. Amino acids: CASSLRGIWVTRGNEQFF. This chain links TRBV11-2 with TRBJ2-1, with D possibly matching TRBD2 (6 bases). Trimming took 2 bases from V and 6 from J, leaving 23 bases between them. Germline V gene lookup returns CDR1 SGHAT and CDR2 FQNNGV. The CDR3 spans 18 residues.

The V and J genes are TRBV30 and TRBJ2-7, with D possibly matching TRBD1 (5 bases). With 5 bases removed from V and 2 bases from J, the gap between germline ends came to 13 bases. The germline V gene encodes CDR1 GTSNPN and CDR2 SVGIG (reference sequence). The CDR3 has 13 amino acids. The CDR3 sequence: CAWQKAGPYEQYF. The CDR3 coding sequence is TGTGCCTGGCAGAAGGCAGGGCCCTACGAGCAGTACTTC.

This clonotype showed up just a few times. The chain uses TRBV29-1 and TRBJ1-1; D gene ambiguous. Germline V lookup: CDR1 SQVTM, CDR2 ANQGSEA. The CDR3 has 10 residues. V lost 7 bases, J lost 5 bases, and 8 bases lay in between. The CDR3 DNA reads as TGCAGCGGTGCATCGACTGAAGCTTTCTTT. It is translated as CSGASTEAFF.

The chain uses TRBV4-1 and TRBJ2-7; TRBD2 matches 14 bases. Trimming removed 1 base from V and 2 bases from J; junction bases left unmatched: 4. CDR1 is MGHRA and CDR2 is YSYEKL in the germline V gene. The CDR3 covers 17 residues. The CDR3 DNA reads as TGCGCCAGCAGCCAAGGACTAGCGGGAGGGCCCCCCTACGAGCAGTACTTC. Translation: CASSQGLAGGPPYEQYF.

The rearrangement links TRBV18 to TRBJ1-2; no firm D call. Germline CDR1 reads KGHSH; CDR2 reads LQKENI. Trimming left V 2 bases short and J 2 bases short, with 9 bases between. The length of the CDR3 is 14 residues. The CDR3 reads CASSPLANNYGYTF. The CDR3 coding sequence is TGTGCCAGCTCACCATTGGCCAACAACTATGGCTACACCTTC.

This clonotype was counted only a few times. CDR3 amino acids: CASSLIPSGRDGSYEQYF. For the CDR3, the DNA is TGTGCCAGCAGCTTGATCCCTAGCGGGAGAGACGGCTCCTACGAGCAGTACTTC. The chain recombines TRBV7-3 with TRBJ2-7, with TRBD2 matching 10 bases. The CDR3 has 18 amino acids. After removal of 3 bases from V and 0 bases from J, the junction contained 11 bases not matched to a gene. Germline values: CDR1 SGHTA, CDR2 FQGTGA. Based on the CDR3 plus reference TRBV7-3 and TRBJ2-7, the full variable domain is GAGVSQTPSNKVTEKGKYVELRCDPISGHTALYWYRQSLGQGPEFLIYFQGTGAADDSGLPNDRFFAVRPEGSVSTLKIQRTERGDSAVYLCASSLIPSGRDGSYEQYFGPGTRLTVT.

This clonotype was recorded many times. The V and J genes are TRBV29-1 and TRBJ2-7; D possibly corresponds to TRBD2 (6 bases). The CDR3 contains 12 residues. CDR1 SQVTM and CDR2 ANQGSEA come from the germline V gene. V was cut by 1 base and J by 8 bases, with 12 bases left in between. The DNA of the CDR3 is TGCAGCGTTGAAGCGAACGGGGGTCAGCAGTACTTC. Residues: CSVEANGGQQYF.